The 23 T cell receptor beta chains below come from one sample, sequenced in a study of T cell repertoires in cytomegalovirus infection (dated 2019 in TCRdb). Their cognate antigens are unknown. Reads for this sample came from an Illumina HiSeq 1500. TCRdb applied fastp at Q25 and MiXCR to the public reads, then kept only in-frame beta chains. Rows with one shared CDR3 protein collapse into an entry with the most common genes and DNA. The sample table holds around 770,000 distinct CDR3 sequences, of which just under 30% were seen once. The ten largest clones add up to approximately 14% of the sample. This specimen's treatment or condition label, interpreted: in vitro stimulation with specific CMV peptide epitopes to enrich CMV-specific T cells. The starting material was cultured CD8+ T cells from PBMCs, obtained from culture after CMV antigen stimulation. The receptor source for this set is a human donor in good health (CMV status not recorded). Some clones in this sample may be carry-over from other donors' samples.

The gene calls are TRBV11-3 and TRBJ2-1; TRBD1 or TRBD2 may be the D gene (5 bases each). This CDR3 region has 14 residues. V dropped 0 bases and J dropped 5 bases, with 8 bases sitting between them. Germline CDR1 SGHNT, CDR2 YENEEA. CDR3 amino acids: CASSLDRDHNEQFF. The DNA of the CDR3 is TGTGCCAGCAGCTTAGACAGGGACCACAATGAGCAGTTCTTC.

V gene TRBV3-1 combines with J gene TRBJ2-2; D possibly matches TRBD1 or TRBD2 (6 bases each). The CDR3 sequence is 16 residues long. From germline, CDR1 is LGHDT and CDR2 YNNKEL (reference sequence). Between the trimmed V and J ends, which lost 1 base and 3 bases, there was a span of 12 bases. For the CDR3, the DNA is TGTGCCAGCAGCCAAGTCCAGGGGAGGCACACCGGGGAGCTGTTTTTT. It translates to CASSQVQGRHTGELFF.

This clonotype was recorded a few times. CDR3 bases: TGTGCCAGCAGTCTTAAGCAGTACCAAGAGACCCAGTACTTC. Translated: CASSLKQYQETQYF. The V and J genes are TRBV12-3 or TRBV12-4 and TRBJ2-5; D remains ambiguous. This CDR3 spans 14 amino acids. V dropped 5 bases and J dropped 0 bases, with 10 bases sitting between them.

The V call is TRBV4-1, the J call TRBJ2-3, with D possibly matching TRBD1 (6 bases). This CDR3 region has 14 residues. CDR1 is MGHRA and CDR2 is YSYEKL in the germline V gene. Trimming pared 3 bases from V and 5 bases from J, leaving 12 bases between. CDR3 in amino acids: CASSHVRGVDTQYF. Written as DNA, the CDR3 is TGCGCCAGCAGCCACGTCAGGGGCGTAGATACGCAGTATTTT.

This clonotype was recorded a few times. The chain employs TRBV7-9 and TRBJ2-1; D possibly corresponds to TRBD1 (5 bases). Germline CDR1 and CDR2: SEHNR and FQNEAQ (reference sequence). This CDR3 is built from 14 residues. Trimming left V 8 bases short and J 8 bases short, with 19 bases between. The CDR3 nucleotides read TGTGCCAGCCCACGAGGCCTACAGGACGATGAGCAGTTCTTC. It specifies CASPRGLQDDEQFF.

This clonotype was counted many times. V gene TRBV4-2 combines with J gene TRBJ1-2; no clear D. The germline CDR1 and CDR2 sequences are LGHNA and YNFKEQ. The germline V and J ends were trimmed by 7 bases and 6 bases, with 18 bases remaining between them. This CDR3 has 14 amino acids. CDR3: CASKPHNNGDGYTF. CDR3 nucleotide sequence: TGTGCCAGCAAACCCCACAACAACGGCGATGGCTACACCTTC.

The chain recombines TRBV12-3 or TRBV12-4 with TRBJ2-7; 10 bases map to TRBD1. The V segment lost 5 bases and the J segment 3 bases; nucleotides outside the gene matches: 16. The CDR3 contains 18 residues. This CDR3 reads CASSPVPWGGTGDYEQYV. The DNA for the CDR3 is TGTGCCAGCAGTCCCGTCCCGTGGGGGGGGACAGGGGACTACGAGCAGTACGTC.

This clonotype showed up just once. The genes are TRBV5-5 and TRBJ2-5; 10 bases are a match to TRBD2. Trimming took 0 bases from V and 5 from J; bases not matched to a gene: 7. The CDR3 is made up of 16 amino acids. Germline V gene sequence: CDR1 SGHKS, CDR2 YYEKEE (reference sequence). The CDR3 DNA reads as TGTGCCAGCAGCTTGGGACTTGCGGGACTAGCGGAGACCCAGTACTTC. It specifies CASSLGLAGLAETQYF.

This clonotype is a singleton in its sample. One end of the junction is discordant with germline, which a read error may explain. The chain uses TRBV2 and TRBJ1-6; the D is unclear. This CDR3 is 15 amino acids long. The germline V gene has CDR1 SNHLY and CDR2 FYNNEI. CDR3 nucleotides: TGTGCCAGCACCCTTGGAGTCTCCTACAATTCACCCCTCCACTTT. Translating it yields CASTLGVSYNSPLHF.

This clonotype was counted at least ten times. The rearrangement links TRBV6-2 or TRBV6-3 to TRBJ2-1, with D hard to call. Trimming removed 2 bases from V and 1 base from J, with 18 bases in between. The CDR3 is made up of 18 amino acids. CDR1 and CDR2 from the germline V gene are MNHEY and SVGEGT. This CDR3 reads CASSYASLRWISYNEQFF. Here the CDR3 DNA reads TGTGCCAGCAGTTACGCTTCCTTGCGGTGGATTTCCTACAATGAGCAGTTCTTC.

This clonotype was counted a single time. The chain uses TRBV24-1 and TRBJ2-5, with D possibly called TRBD1 or TRBD2 (6 bases each). The CDR3 totals 17 residues. CDR1 KGHDR and CDR2 SFDVKD come from the germline V gene. V lost 3 bases, J lost 5 bases, and 21 bases lay in between. The CDR3: CATSDRPPRGGQETQYF. For the CDR3, the DNA is TGTGCCACCAGTGATCGGCCACCACGAGGGGGGCAGGAGACCCAGTACTTC.

The V gene is TRBV7-6, the J gene TRBJ2-7; D call uncertain. Looked up from germline, CDR1 is SGHVS and CDR2 is FNYEAQ. The CDR3 extends over 11 amino acids. The V end was cut by 8 bases, the J end by 0 bases, with 5 bases between. The CDR3 region has the DNA TGTGCCAGCGAGGTCTCCTACGAGCAGTACTTC. Residues: CASEVSYEQYF.

Of note for this clonotype: A much larger clonotype is one base distant, so this may be a read error. CDR3 residues: CASSWAARDISPLHF. The CDR3 DNA is TGTGCCAGCAGCTGGGCTGCCCGGGACATCTCACCCCTCCACTTT. V usage is TRBV7-6 and J usage is TRBJ1-6; a weak D match, TRBD1 (6 bases). Trimming left V 4 bases short and J 10 bases short, with 17 bases between. Germline lookup yields CDR1 SGHVS and CDR2 FNYEAQ. This CDR3 is 15 amino acids long.

This chain links TRBV5-6 with TRBJ2-4; no definite D call. Germline V gives CDR1 SGHDT, CDR2 YYEEEE. V lost 4 bases and J 0 bases, leaving 11 bases between the germline ends. The CDR3 sequence is 15 residues long. CDR3 sequence (DNA): TGTGCCAGCAGCGGCAACAACTTAGCCAAAAACATTCAGTACTTC. It yields the protein CASSGNNLAKNIQYF.

The chain has TRBV4-1 and TRBJ1-3; D unresolved. The CDR3 loop spans 13 amino acids. The V and J ends lost 1 base and 3 bases respectively, with 4 bases between them. Germline V lookup: CDR1 MGHRA, CDR2 YSYEKL. CDR3 amino acids: CASSQVYGNTIYF. CDR3 bases: TGCGCCAGCAGCCAAGTATATGGAAACACCATATATTTT.

This clonotype was observed a handful of times. The CDR3 DNA follows: TGTGCCAGCTCACCACGGGCCGCACGCTCCTCTGGGGCCAACGTCCTGACTTTC. Translation: CASSPRAARSSGANVLTF. The chain recombines TRBV18 with TRBJ2-6; no clear D. Germline CDR1 KGHSH, CDR2 LQKENI. The V end lost 1 base, the J end lost 0 bases, and 13 bases lay between the germline ends. The CDR3 has 18 residues.

The chain joins TRBV15 to TRBJ2-7, with D perhaps matching TRBD1 (5 bases). V shed 4 bases and J shed 7 bases, with 11 bases lying between them. The CDR3 sequence is 12 residues long. The germline gives CDR1 LNHNV, CDR2 YYDKDF (reference sequence). The CDR3 here is CATSIGGAEQYF. The CDR3 DNA is TGTGCCACCAGCATAGGTGGGGCTGAGCAGTACTTC. Combining the CDR3 with reference TRBV15 and TRBJ2-7 gives the whole variable domain DAMVIQNPRYQVTQFGKPVTLSCSQTLNHNVMYWYQQKSSQAPKLLFHYYDKDFNNEADTPDNFQSRRPNTSFCFLDIRSPGLGDTAMYLCATSIGGAEQYFGPGTRLTVT.

CDR3 protein: CASSFRGAPFYGYTF. DNA for the CDR3: TGTGCCAGCAGTTTTAGGGGGGCCCCTTTCTATGGCTACACCTTC. The chain links TRBV28 to TRBJ1-2; a possible D gene is TRBD1 (6 bases). Germline loops: CDR1 MDHEN, CDR2 SYDVKM. Trimming removed 3 bases from V and 4 bases from J, with 15 bases in between. The CDR3 loop spans 15 amino acids.

This clonotype has at least ten counts. This chain joins TRBV20-1 and TRBJ2-2; D tentatively fits TRBD1 or TRBD2 (5 bases each). CDR1 is DFQATT, CDR2 SNEGSKA, per germline (reference sequence). This CDR3 contains 16 residues. Trimming left V 0 bases short and J 3 bases short, with 14 bases between. CDR3 residues: CSARDGWQGDTGELFF. In DNA form, the CDR3 reads TGCAGTGCTAGAGATGGGTGGCAGGGAGACACCGGGGAGCTGTTTTTT.

The rearrangement links TRBV6-1 to TRBJ2-1, with 10 bases fitting TRBD2. Trimming removed 5 bases from V and 5 bases from J; junction bases left unmatched: 9. This CDR3 spans 16 amino acids. Germline loops: CDR1 MNHNS, CDR2 SASEGT. The CDR3 is CASSSLTSGVDNEQFF. The DNA for the CDR3 is TGTGCCAGCAGTTCCCTCACTAGCGGGGTTGACAATGAGCAGTTCTTC.

The chain joins TRBV5-1 to TRBJ2-5; tentative D call: TRBD1 (6 bases). The germline gives CDR1 SGHRS, CDR2 YFSETQ. The CDR3 extends over 16 amino acids. Trimming shortened V by 3 bases and J by 4 bases, and 19 bases separated the two germline ends. The CDR3 protein is CASSSWNPGDGETQYF. The CDR3 DNA follows: TGCGCCAGCAGCTCATGGAACCCAGGGGATGGAGAGACCCAGTACTTC.

The chain combines TRBV15 with TRBJ2-2; D is unclear. Between the trimmed V and J ends, which lost 0 bases and 6 bases, there was a span of 11 bases. The CDR3 runs 15 residues. Germline CDR1 is LNHNV and CDR2 is YYDKDF (reference sequence). The CDR3 DNA reads as TGTGCCACCAGCAGAGACAGGAACGGCGCCGGGGAGCTGTTTTTT. It specifies CATSRDRNGAGELFF.

This chain links TRBV29-1 with TRBJ2-1, with 7 bases that match TRBD2. V trimming: 0 bases; J trimming: 3 bases; junction bases outside the gene matches: 5. The germline gives CDR1 SQVTM, CDR2 ANQGSEA. The CDR3 is made up of 15 amino acids. The CDR3 DNA sequence: TGCAGCGTTGAAGATGGGGGGGTTAGCTACAATGAGCAGTTCTTC. Translated, it gives CSVEDGGVSYNEQFF.